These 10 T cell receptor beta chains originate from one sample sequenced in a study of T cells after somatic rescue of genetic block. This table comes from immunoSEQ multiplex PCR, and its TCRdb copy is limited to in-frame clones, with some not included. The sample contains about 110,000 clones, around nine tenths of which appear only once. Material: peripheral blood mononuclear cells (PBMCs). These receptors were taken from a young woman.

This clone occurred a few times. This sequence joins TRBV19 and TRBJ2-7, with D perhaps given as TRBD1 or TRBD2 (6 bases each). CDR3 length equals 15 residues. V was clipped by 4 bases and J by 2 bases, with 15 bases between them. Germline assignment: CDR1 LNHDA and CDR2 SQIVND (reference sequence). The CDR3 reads CASSRGAAPPYEQYF. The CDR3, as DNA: TGTGCCAGTAGTAGGGGGGCCGCCCCACCCTACGAGCAGTACTTC.

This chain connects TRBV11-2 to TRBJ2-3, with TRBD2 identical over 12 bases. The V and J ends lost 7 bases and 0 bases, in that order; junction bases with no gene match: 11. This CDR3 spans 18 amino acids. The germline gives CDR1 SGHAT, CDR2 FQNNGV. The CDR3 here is CASTGTLAGGVSTDTQYF. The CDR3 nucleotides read TGTGCCAGCACGGGAACTCTAGCGGGGGGGGTCAGCACAGATACGCAGTATTTT.

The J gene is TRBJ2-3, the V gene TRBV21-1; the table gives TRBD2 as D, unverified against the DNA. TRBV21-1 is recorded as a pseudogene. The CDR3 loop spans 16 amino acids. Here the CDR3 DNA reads TGTGCCAGCAGCACACGGGGGGCCGTGGGCACAGATACGCAGTATTTT. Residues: CASSTRGAVGTDTQYF.

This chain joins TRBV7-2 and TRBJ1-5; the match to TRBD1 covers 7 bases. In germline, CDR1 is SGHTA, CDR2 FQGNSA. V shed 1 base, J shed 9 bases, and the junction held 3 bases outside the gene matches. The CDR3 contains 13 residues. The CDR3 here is CASSLVQGGPQHF. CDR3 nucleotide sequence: TGTGCCAGCAGCTTAGTCCAGGGGGGGCCCCAGCATTTT.

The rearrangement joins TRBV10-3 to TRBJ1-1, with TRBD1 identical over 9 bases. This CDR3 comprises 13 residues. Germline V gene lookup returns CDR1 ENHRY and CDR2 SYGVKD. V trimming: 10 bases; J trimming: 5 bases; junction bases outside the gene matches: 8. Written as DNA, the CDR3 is TGTGCCACCGCACAGGGGGCGGAAACTGAAGCTTTCTTT. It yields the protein CATAQGAETEAFF.

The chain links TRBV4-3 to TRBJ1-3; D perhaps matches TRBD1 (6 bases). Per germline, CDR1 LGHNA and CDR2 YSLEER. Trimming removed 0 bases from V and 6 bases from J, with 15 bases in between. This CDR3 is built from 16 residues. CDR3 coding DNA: TGCGCCAGCAGCCAAGATCGCCGGGGGCCCCAAAACACCATATATTTT. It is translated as CASSQDRRGPQNTIYF.

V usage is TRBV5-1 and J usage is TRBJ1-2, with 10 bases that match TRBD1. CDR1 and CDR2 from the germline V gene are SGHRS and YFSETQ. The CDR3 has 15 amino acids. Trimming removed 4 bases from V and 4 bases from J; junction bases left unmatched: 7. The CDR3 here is CASSLTGTGAYGYTF. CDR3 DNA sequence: TGCGCCAGCAGCCTAACCGGGACAGGGGCCTATGGCTACACCTTC.

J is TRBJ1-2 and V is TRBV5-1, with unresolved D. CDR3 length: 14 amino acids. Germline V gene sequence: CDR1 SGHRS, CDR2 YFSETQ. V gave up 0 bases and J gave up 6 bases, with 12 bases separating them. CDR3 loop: CASSLESVQHGYTF. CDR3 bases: TGCGCCAGCAGCTTGGAGTCGGTCCAACATGGCTACACCTTC. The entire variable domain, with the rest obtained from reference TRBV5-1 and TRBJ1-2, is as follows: KAGVTQTPRYLIKTRGQQVTLSCSPISGHRSVSWYQQTPGQGLQFLFEYFSETQRNKGNFPGRFSGRQFSNSRSEMNVSTLELGDSALYLCASSLESVQHGYTFGSGTRLTVV.

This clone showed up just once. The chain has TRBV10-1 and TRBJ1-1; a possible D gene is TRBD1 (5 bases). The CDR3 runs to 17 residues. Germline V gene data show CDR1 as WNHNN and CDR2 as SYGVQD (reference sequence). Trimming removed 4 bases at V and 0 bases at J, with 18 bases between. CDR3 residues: CASSGTRGKRMNTEAFF. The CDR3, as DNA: TGCGCCAGCAGTGGTACAAGGGGAAAGCGTATGAACACTGAAGCTTTCTTT.

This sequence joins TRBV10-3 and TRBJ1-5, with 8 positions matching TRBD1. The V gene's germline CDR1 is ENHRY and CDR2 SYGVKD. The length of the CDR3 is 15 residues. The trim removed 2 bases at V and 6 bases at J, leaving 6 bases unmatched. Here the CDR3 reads CAISERQGAAQPQHF. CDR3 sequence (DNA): TGTGCCATCAGTGAGAGGCAGGGGGCGGCTCAGCCCCAGCATTTT.